Below, one TCR beta chain is given with its context. The antigen remains unidentified. This table comes from immunoSEQ multiplex PCR, and its TCRdb copy is limited to in-frame clones, with some not included. The sample contains tens of thousands of clones, around 79% of which appear only once. This entry is derived from a study of OX40 agonist ivuxolimab in advanced cancers. Enrollment shut out patients with autoimmune disease history or systemic immunosuppression. Points from the study as a whole: More expanded clones were seen, on average, in CD8+ T cells than in CD4+. Nonresponders included some who also had low normalized T-cell clonal expansion. Both blood CD4+ and CD8+ T cells showed clonal growth by week 6 at 0.1 to 3.0 mg/kg.

The CDR3 covers 13 residues. Germline V CDR1 and CDR2: MGHDK, SYGVNS. V lost 1 base and J 5 bases, leaving 8 bases between the germline ends. The TCR sequence derives from an adult with an advanced solid tumor such as melanoma, head and neck, liver or kidney cancer. This rearrangement joins TRBV25-1 to TRBJ2-5; D ambiguous. The starting material was CD4+ or CD8+ T cells sorted from blood, obtained in a trial of the OX40 agonist ivuxolimab. The CDR3 loop is CASSELSGETQYF. The CDR3 DNA sequence: TGTGCCAGCAGTGAATTGAGTGGCGAGACCCAGTACTTC. The variable domain in full, with the rest retrieved from reference TRBV25-1 and TRBJ2-5, is EADIYQTPRYLVIGTGKKITLECSQTMGHDKMYWYQQDPGMELHLIHYSYGVNSTEKGDLSSESTVSRIRTEHFPLTLESARPSHTSQYLCASSELSGETQYFGPGTRLLVL.